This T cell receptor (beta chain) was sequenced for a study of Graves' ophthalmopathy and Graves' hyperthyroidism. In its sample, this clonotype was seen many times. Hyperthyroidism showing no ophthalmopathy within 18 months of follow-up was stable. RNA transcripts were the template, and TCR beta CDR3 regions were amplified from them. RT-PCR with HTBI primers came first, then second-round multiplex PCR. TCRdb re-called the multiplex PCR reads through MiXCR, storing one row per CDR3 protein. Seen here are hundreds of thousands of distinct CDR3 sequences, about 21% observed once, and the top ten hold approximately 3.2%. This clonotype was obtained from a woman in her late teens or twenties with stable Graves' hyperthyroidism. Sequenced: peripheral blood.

CDR3 residues: CASSQDRAGGWTQYF. In DNA, the CDR3 is TGTGCCAGCAGCCAAGATCGGGCGGGAGGGTGGACTCAGTACTTC. The rearrangement uses TRBV4-2 and TRBJ2-4, with TRBD2 matching over 9 bases. Unmatched junction bases numbered 9, after V lost 0 bases and J lost 12 bases. The CDR3 loop spans 15 amino acids. Germline lookup yields CDR1 LGHNA and CDR2 YNFKEQ.